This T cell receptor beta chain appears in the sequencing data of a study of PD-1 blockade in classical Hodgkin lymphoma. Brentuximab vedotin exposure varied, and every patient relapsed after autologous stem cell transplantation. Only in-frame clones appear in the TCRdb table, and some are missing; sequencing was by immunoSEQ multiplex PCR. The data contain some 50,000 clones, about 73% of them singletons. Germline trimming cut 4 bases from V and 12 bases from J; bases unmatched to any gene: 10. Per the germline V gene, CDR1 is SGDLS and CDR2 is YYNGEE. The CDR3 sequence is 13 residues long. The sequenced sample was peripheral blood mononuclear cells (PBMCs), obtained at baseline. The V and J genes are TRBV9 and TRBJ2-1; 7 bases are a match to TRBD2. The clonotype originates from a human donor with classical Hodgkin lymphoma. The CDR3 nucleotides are TGTGCCAGCAGCTCCTTCGGGGCTAGCGGGCAGTTCTTC. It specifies CASSSFGASGQFF.